The source of this T cell receptor beta chain is a study of blood T cells in healthy people across ages. Overall study results and limits: Higher diversity and more naive CD4+ cells were features of long-lived donors, compared to aged donors.

It was with a sample-barcoded 5' primer and a J-beta primer mix that a second PCR of roughly 7 to 12 cycles was run. A 12-random-nucleotide template-switch adaptor tagged each cDNA molecule. One entry per CDR3 protein results from TCRdb running MiXCR on the 5' RACE reads. The table records 1.5 million to 2 million distinct CDR3 sequences, roughly two fifths of them present only once. This clonotype was detected only a few times. Its antigen is not identified. Per germline, CDR1 SGHVS and CDR2 FQNEAQ. J gave up 1 base and V 1 base, and 4 bases lay outside the gene matches. The CDR3 has 16 residues. The V call is TRBV7-8, the J call TRBJ1-5, with 7 bases aligning to TRBD1. The source is a human donor in good health. The specimen was blood. This chain's CDR3 is CASSLGDSGSNQPQHF. The CDR3 coding sequence is TGTGCCAGCAGCTTAGGGGACAGCGGAAGCAATCAGCCCCAGCATTTT.